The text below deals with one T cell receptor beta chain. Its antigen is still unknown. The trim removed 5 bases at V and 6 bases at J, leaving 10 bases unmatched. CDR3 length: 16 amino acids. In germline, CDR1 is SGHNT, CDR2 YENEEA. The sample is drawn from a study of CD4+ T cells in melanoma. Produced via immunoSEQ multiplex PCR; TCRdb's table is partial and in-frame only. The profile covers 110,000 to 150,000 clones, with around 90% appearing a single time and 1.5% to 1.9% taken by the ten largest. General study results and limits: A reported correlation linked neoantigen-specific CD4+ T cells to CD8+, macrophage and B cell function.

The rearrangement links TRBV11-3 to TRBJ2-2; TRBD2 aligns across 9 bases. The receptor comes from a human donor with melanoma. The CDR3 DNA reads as TGTGCCAGCAGCCCCTGGCGGGGGGGCCAGGCCGGGGAGCTGTTTTTT. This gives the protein CASSPWRGGQAGELFF.